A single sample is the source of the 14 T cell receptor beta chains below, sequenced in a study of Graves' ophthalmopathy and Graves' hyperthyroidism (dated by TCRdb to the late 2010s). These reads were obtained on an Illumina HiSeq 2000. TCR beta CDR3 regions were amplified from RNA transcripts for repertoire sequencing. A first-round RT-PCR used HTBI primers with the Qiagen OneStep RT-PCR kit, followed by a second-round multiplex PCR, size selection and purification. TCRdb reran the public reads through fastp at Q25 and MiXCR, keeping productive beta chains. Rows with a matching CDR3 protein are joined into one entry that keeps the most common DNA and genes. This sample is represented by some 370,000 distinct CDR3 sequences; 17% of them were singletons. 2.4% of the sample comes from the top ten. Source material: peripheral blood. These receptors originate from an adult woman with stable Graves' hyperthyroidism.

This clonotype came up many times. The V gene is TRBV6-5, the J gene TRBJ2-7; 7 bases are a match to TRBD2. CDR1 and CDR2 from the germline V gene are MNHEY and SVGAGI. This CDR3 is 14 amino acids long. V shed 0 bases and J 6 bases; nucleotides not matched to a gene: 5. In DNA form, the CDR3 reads TGTGCCAGCAGTTACTCCGGGGGGTTTGCCGAGCAGTACTTC. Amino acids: CASSYSGGFAEQYF.

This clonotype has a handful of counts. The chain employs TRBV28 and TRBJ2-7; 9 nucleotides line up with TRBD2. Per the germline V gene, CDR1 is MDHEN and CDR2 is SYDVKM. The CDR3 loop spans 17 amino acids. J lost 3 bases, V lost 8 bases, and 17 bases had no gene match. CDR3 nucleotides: TGTGCCAGCGAGGGGAGGCGGGAGGGCCTTTGGGTCTACGAGCAGTACTTC. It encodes CASEGRREGLWVYEQYF.

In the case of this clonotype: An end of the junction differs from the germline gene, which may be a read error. CDR3 sequence: CSARDREAGNTIYF. The CDR3 bases are TGCAGTGCTCGAGACAGGGAGGCTGGAAACACCATATATTTT. The J gene is TRBJ1-3, the V gene TRBV20-1; 7 positions match TRBD1. Per the germline V gene, CDR1 is DFQATT and CDR2 is SNEGSKA (reference sequence). The CDR3 contains 14 residues.

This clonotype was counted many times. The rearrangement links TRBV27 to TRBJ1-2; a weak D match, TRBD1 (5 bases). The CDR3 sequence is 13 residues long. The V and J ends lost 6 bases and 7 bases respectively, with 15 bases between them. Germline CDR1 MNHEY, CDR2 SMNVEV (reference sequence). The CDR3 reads CASRPAGSSGYTF. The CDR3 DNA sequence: TGTGCCAGCAGACCAGCAGGGTCTAGTGGCTACACCTTC.

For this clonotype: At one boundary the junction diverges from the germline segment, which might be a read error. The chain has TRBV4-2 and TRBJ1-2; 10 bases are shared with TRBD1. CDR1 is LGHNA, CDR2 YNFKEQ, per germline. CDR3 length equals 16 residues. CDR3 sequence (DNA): TGTGCCAGCAGCCCCGCGAGACAGGGGGCGCGGGGTGGCTTCACCTTC. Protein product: CASSPARQGARGGFTF.

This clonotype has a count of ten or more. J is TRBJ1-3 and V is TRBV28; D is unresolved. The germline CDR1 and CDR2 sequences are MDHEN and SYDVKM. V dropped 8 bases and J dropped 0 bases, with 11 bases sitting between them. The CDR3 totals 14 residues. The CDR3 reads CASLESRSGNTIYF. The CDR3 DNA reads TGTGCCAGCTTAGAGTCCCGCTCTGGAAACACCATATATTTT.

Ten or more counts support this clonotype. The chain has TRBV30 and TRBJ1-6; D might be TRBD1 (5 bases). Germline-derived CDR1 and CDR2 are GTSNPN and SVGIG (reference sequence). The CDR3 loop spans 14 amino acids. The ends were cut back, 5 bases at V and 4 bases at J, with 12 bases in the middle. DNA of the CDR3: TGTGCCTGGGCACGGGCAGGGTATAATTCACCCCTCCACTTT. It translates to CAWARAGYNSPLHF.

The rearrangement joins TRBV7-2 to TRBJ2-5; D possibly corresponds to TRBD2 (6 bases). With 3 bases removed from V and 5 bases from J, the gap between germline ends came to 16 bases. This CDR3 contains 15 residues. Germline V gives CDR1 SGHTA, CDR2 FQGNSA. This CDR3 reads CASSFGAGWGETQYF. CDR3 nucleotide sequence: TGTGCCAGCAGCTTCGGGGCGGGGTGGGGGGAGACCCAGTACTTC.

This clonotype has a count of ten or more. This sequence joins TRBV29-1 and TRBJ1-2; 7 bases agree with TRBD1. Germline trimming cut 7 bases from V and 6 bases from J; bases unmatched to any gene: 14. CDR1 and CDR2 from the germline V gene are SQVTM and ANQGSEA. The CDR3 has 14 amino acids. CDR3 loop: CSARQGWVGNGYTF. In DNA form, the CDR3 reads TGCAGCGCTCGACAGGGATGGGTAGGAAATGGCTACACCTTC.

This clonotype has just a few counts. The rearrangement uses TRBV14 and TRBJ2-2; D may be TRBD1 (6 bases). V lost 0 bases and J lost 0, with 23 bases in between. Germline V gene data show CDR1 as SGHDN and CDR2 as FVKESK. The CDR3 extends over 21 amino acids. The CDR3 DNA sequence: TGTGCCAGCAGCCAAGAAAATCTGAGGAGGACAGAACGAACGAACACCGGGGAGCTGTTTTTT. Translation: CASSQENLRRTERTNTGELFF.

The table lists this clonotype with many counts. DNA for the CDR3: TGCGCCAGCAGCCAAGATCTGGGGGACGATACTGAAGCTTTCTTT. Encoded protein: CASSQDLGDDTEAFF. The chain uses TRBV4-3 and TRBJ1-1, with a possible D match to TRBD1 (5 bases). There are 15 residues in the CDR3. Trimming removed 0 bases at V and 5 bases at J, with 13 bases between. In germline, CDR1 is LGHNA, CDR2 YSLEER.

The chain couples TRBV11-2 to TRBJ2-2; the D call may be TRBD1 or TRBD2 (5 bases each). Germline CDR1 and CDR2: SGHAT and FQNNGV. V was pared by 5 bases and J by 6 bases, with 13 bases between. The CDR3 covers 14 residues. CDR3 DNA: TGTGCCAGCAGCCTGCAGAGGGGACCCGGGGAGCTGTTTTTT. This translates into CASSLQRGPGELFF.

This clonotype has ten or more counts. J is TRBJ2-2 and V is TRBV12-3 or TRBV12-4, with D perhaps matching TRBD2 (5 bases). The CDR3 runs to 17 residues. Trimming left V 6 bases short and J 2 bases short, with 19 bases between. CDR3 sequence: CASSYPRKGGNTGELFF. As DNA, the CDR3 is TGTGCCAGCAGCTATCCCCGGAAAGGAGGAAACACCGGGGAGCTGTTTTTT.

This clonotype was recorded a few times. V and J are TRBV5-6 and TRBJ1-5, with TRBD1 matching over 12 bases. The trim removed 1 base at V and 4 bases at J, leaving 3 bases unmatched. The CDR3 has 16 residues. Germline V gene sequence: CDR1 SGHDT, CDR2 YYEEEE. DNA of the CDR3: TGTGCCAGCAGCTTGACGGGACAGGGGGCGAATCAGCCCCAGCATTTT. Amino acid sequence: CASSLTGQGANQPQHF.